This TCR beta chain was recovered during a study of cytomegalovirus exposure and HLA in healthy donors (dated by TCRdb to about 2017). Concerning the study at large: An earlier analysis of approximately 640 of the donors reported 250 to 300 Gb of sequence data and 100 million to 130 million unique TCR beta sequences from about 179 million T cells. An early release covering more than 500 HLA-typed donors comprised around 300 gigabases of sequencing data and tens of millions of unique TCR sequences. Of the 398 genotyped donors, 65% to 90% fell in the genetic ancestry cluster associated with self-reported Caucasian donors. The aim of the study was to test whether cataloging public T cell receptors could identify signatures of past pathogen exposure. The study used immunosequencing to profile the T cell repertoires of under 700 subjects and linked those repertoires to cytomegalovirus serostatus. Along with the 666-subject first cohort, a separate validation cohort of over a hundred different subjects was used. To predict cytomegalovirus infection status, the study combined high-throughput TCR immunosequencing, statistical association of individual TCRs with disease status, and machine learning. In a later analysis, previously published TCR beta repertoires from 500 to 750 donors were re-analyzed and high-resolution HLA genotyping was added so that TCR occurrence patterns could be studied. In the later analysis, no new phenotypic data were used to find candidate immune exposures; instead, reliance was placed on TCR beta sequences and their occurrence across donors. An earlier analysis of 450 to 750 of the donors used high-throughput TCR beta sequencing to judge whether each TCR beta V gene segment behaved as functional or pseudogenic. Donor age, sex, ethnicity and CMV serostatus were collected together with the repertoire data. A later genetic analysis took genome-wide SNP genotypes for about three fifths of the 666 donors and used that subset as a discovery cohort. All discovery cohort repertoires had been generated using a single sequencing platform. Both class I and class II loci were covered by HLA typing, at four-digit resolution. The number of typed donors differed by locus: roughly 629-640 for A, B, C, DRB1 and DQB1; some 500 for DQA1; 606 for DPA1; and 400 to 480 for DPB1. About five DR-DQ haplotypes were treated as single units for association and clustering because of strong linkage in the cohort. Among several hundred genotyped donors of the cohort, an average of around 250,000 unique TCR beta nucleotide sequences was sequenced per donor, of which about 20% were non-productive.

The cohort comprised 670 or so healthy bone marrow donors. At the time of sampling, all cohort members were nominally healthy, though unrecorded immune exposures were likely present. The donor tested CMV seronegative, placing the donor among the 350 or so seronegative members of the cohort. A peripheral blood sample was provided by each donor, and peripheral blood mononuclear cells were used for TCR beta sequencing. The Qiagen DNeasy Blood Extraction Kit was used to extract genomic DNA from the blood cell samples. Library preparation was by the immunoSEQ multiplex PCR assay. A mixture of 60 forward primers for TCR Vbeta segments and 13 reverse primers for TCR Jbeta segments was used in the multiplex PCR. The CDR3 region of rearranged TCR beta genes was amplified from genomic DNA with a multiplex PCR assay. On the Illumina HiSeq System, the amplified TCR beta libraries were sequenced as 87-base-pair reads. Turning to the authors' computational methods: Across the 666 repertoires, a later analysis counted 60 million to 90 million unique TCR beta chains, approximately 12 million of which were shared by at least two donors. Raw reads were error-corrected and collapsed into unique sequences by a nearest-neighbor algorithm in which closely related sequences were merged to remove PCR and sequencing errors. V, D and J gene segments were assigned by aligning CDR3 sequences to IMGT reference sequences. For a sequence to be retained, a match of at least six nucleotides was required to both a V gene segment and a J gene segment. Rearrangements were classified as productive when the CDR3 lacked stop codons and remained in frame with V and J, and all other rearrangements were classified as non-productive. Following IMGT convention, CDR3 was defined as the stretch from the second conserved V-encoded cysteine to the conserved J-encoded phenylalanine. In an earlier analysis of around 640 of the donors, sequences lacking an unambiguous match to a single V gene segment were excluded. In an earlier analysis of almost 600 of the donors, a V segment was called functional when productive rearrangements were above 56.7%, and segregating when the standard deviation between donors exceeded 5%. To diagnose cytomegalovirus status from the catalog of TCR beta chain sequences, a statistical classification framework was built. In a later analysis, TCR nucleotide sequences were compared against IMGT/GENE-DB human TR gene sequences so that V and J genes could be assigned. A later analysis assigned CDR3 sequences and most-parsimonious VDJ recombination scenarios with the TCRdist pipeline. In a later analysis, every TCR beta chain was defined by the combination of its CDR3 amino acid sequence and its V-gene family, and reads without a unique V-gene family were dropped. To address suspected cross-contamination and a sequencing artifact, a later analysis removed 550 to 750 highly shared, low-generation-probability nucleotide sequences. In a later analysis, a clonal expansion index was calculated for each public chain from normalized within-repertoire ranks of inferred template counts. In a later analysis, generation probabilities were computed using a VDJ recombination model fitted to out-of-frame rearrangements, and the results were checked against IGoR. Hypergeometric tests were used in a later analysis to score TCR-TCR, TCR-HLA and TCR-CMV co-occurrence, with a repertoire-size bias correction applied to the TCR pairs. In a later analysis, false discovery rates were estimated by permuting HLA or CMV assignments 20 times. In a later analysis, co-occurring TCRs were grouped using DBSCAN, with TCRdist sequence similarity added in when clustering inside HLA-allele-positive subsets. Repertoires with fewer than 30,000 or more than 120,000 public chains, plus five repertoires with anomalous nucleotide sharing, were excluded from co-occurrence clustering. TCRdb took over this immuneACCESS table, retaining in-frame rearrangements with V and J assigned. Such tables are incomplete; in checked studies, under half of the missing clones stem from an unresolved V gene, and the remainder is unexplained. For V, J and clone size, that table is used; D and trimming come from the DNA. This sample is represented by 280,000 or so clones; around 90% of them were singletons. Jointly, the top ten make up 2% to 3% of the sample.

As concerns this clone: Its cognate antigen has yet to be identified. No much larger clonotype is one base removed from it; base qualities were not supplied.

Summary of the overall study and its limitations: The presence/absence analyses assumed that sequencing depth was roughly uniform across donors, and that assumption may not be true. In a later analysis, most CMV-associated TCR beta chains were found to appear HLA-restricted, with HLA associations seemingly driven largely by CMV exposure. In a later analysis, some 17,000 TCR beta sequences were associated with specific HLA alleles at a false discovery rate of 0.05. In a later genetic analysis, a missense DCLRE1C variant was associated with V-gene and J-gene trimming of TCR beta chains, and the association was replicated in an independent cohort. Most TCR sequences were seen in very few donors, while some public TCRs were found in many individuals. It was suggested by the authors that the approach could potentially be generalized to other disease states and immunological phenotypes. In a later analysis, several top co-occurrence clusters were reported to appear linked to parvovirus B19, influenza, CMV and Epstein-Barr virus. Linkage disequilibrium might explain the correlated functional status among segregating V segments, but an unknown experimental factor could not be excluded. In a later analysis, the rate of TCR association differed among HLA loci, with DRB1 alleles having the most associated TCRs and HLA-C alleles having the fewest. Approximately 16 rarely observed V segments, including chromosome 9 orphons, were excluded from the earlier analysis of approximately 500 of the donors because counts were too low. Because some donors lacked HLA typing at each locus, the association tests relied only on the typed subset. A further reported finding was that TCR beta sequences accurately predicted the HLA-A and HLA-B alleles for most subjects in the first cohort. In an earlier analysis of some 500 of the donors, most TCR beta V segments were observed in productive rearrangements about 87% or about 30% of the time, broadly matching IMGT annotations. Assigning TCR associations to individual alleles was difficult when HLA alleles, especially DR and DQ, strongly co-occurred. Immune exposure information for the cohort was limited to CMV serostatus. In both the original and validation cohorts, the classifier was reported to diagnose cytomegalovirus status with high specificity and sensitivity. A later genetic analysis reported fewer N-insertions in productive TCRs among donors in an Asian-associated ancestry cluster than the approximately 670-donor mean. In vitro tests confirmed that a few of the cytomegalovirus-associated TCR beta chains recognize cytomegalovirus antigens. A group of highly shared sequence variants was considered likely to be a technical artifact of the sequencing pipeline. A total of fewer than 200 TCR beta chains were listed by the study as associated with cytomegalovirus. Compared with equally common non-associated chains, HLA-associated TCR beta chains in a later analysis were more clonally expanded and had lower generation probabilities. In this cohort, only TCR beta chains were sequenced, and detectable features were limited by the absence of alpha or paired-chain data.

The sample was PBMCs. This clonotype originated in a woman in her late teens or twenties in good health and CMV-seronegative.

The CDR3 sequence is CASSSEGFYEQYF. The nucleotides are TGCGCCAGCAGCTCGGAGGGGTTCTACGAGCAGTACTTC. The rearrangement combines TRBV5-1 with TRBJ2-7, with a tentative D gene TRBD2 over 6 matching bases. The V and J ends are trimmed by 3 bases and 3 bases, leaving 10 bases between them. Based on the germline V gene, the CDR1 and CDR2 sequences are SGHRS and YFSETQ. The CDR3 measures 13 amino acids from cysteine to phenylalanine. The DNA shown is the 39-base CDR3, in frame from base 1.